This T cell receptor beta chain was captured in a study of T cell repertoires in cytomegalovirus infection. Study-wide context: Through public TCR beta signatures, both CMV infection and matching HLA type were indicated.

TCRdb re-called the reads through MiXCR, storing one row per CDR3 protein. Of around 70,000 distinct CDR3 sequences in the sample, just under 4% were seen once. The CDR3 is 13 residues long. V was trimmed by 3 bases and J by 6 bases, leaving 9 bases between them. Germline loops: CDR1 MNHEY, CDR2 SVGEGT. The study's findings and limits: Predominance within the ex vivo response was attributable to HLA-C-restricted CMV-specific TCR beta clonotypes. Totalled public TCR beta family frequency picked out people who carried CMV plus the relevant HLA.

This clonotype appeared a single time. Its antigen is not identified. A much larger clone sits a single nucleotide away, making a read error possible. The source of this sequence is a human donor in good health (CMV status not recorded). Some clones in this sample may be carry-over from other donors' samples. Sequencing used PBMCs. The rearrangement links TRBV6-2 or TRBV6-3 to TRBJ2-4; D could derive from TRBD1 or TRBD2 (6 bases each). CDR3 in amino acids: CASSYRGLNIQYF. Written as DNA, the CDR3 is TGTGCCAGCAGTTATCGGGGGCTAAACATTCAGTACTTC.